A single sample gave rise to the 22 T cell receptor beta chains below, sequenced in a study of shared clonotypes between healthy human individuals. Repertoires were generated with immunoSEQ multiplex PCR, while TCRdb's copy carries only in-frame clones and drops some. The sample carries some 1,600,000 clones, 95% to 99% recorded once. The sequencing input was naive CD4+ T cells sorted from blood. The subset here: CD45RA+ positively selected. All receptors come from a young man in good health.

The rearrangement links TRBV25-1 to TRBJ2-5, with no clear D. Germline V lookup: CDR1 MGHDK, CDR2 SYGVNS. The V and J ends lost 1 base and 2 bases respectively, with 8 bases between them. This CDR3 is built from 14 residues. CDR3 DNA sequence: TGTGCCAGCAGTGAATGGCAGATACAAGAGACCCAGTACTTC. Its translation: CASSEWQIQETQYF.

J is TRBJ2-1 and V is TRBV9; 15 nucleotides agree with TRBD2. V dropped 3 bases and J dropped 7; count of bases not matched to a gene: 11. Germline V lookup: CDR1 SGDLS, CDR2 YYNGEE. The CDR3 runs 18 residues. This CDR3 reads CASSADLRTSGRGNEQFF. CDR3 DNA: TGTGCCAGCAGCGCGGACCTACGGACTAGCGGGAGGGGGAATGAGCAGTTCTTC.

This chain links TRBV7-2 with TRBJ2-7; D is possibly TRBD1 or TRBD2 (6 bases each). CDR1 SGHTA and CDR2 FQGNSA come from the germline V gene. The CDR3 has 16 amino acids. V was pared by 5 bases and J by 0 bases, with 17 bases between. The CDR3: CASSTQGGRNSYEQYF. DNA of the CDR3: TGTGCCAGCAGCACCCAAGGGGGGAGGAACTCCTACGAGCAGTACTTC.

The gene calls are TRBV18 and TRBJ2-1, with D maybe TRBD2 (5 bases). CDR3 length: 14 residues. The V gene lost 6 bases and the J gene lost 9 bases, with 18 bases spanning the gap. CDR1 KGHSH and CDR2 LQKENI come from the germline V gene. CDR3 nucleotides: TGTGCCAGCTCCCAGGAAGGGAGTTTGTCTGAGCAGTTCTTC. Protein sequence: CASSQEGSLSEQFF. Filled out from reference TRBV18 and TRBJ2-1, the complete variable domain reads NAGVMQNPRHLVRRRGQEARLRCSPMKGHSHVYWYRQLPEEGLKFMVYLQKENIIDESGMPKERFSAEFPKEGPSILRIQQVVRGDSAAYFCASSQEGSLSEQFFGPGTRLTVL.

The chain uses TRBV5-4 and TRBJ2-2; a weak D match, TRBD2 (5 bases). This CDR3 is 14 amino acids long. Trimming removed 4 bases from V and 6 bases from J, with 13 bases in between. Germline V gene sequence: CDR1 SGHNT, CDR2 YYREEE (reference sequence). CDR3 residues: CASSARVGSGELFF. CDR3 bases: TGTGCCAGCAGCGCGCGGGTTGGCTCCGGGGAGCTGTTTTTT.

The chain joins TRBV7-2 to TRBJ1-4; D may be TRBD1 (6 bases). CDR1 and CDR2 from the germline V gene are SGHTA and FQGNSA. V shed 5 bases and J shed 7 bases, with 11 bases lying between them. The CDR3 spans 13 residues. CDR3 protein: CASSQGQSEKLFF. CDR3 bases: TGTGCCAGCAGCCAAGGACAGTCTGAAAAACTGTTTTTT.

The genes are TRBV19 and TRBJ2-1; 12 positions match TRBD1. Germline values: CDR1 LNHDA, CDR2 SQIVND (reference sequence). The CDR3 is 16 amino acids. Trimming removed 7 bases from V and 10 bases from J; junction bases left unmatched: 14. The CDR3 spells CASTPPPGQGAREQFF. The CDR3 region has the DNA TGTGCCAGTACCCCCCCACCGGGACAGGGGGCTCGGGAGCAGTTCTTC.

In DNA, the CDR3 is TGTGCCAGCAGCGTAGTTCGGACAGGGTATTCTGAAGCTTTCTTT. As protein: CASSVVRTGYSEAFF. The V call is TRBV9, the J call TRBJ1-1, with 8 nucleotides matching TRBD1. The CDR3 covers 15 residues. Germline V CDR1 and CDR2: SGDLS, YYNGEE. Trimming at V came to 0 bases and at J to 6 bases, leaving 7 bases not matched to a gene. The whole variable domain, remainder taken from reference TRBV9 and TRBJ1-1, is DSGVTQTPKHLITATGQRVTLRCSPRSGDLSVYWYQQSLDQGLQFLIQYYNGEERAKGNILERFSAQQFPDLHSELNLSSLELGDSALYFCASSVVRTGYSEAFFGQGTRLTVV.

This chain joins TRBV25-1 and TRBJ2-3; 7 bases map to TRBD2. CDR1 is MGHDK, CDR2 SYGVNS, per germline. Losses at the gene ends were 5 bases for V and 3 bases for J; bases not matched to a gene: 8. This CDR3 is 15 amino acids long. This CDR3 is CASSFSAGVTDTQYF. CDR3 nucleotide sequence: TGTGCCAGCAGTTTCTCGGCGGGAGTAACAGATACGCAGTATTTT.

This clone was picked up one time. The V and J genes are TRBV7-9 and TRBJ2-1; D gene uncertain. V lost 7 bases, J lost 2 bases, and 6 bases lay in between. The CDR3 sequence is 12 residues long. The germline CDR1 and CDR2 sequences are SEHNR and FQNEAQ (reference sequence). CDR3 DNA sequence: TGTGCCAGCACCCTTCCCTACAATGAGCAGTTCTTC. Translating gives CASTLPYNEQFF.

V usage is TRBV7-2 and J usage is TRBJ1-2; D perhaps matches TRBD1 (6 bases). The ends were cut back, 5 bases at V and 4 bases at J, with 14 bases in the middle. Germline V gives CDR1 SGHTA, CDR2 FQGNSA. CDR3 length: 14 amino acids. CDR3: CASSLRRGGYGYTF. The CDR3 region has the DNA TGTGCCAGCAGCCTCCGGAGGGGGGGCTATGGCTACACCTTC. Full variable domain (remainder filled in from reference TRBV7-2 and TRBJ1-2): GAGVSQSPSNKVTEKGKDVELRCDPISGHTALYWYRQSLGQGLEFLIYFQGNSAPDKSGLPSDRFSAERTGGSVSTLTIQRTQQEDSAVYLCASSLRRGGYGYTFGSGTRLTVV.

On this clone: Different DNA sequences within this sample yield the same CDR3. The gene calls are TRBV9 and TRBJ2-1, with 8 bases aligning to TRBD2. Losses at the gene ends were 4 bases for V and 4 bases for J; bases not matched to a gene: 4. The CDR3 sequence is 14 residues long. Germline lookup yields CDR1 SGDLS and CDR2 YYNGEE. CDR3 sequence (DNA): TGTGCCAGCAGCCCGGGACTAGGGTACAATGAGCAGTTCTTC. This translates into CASSPGLGYNEQFF.

The chain combines TRBV18 with TRBJ2-5, with D perhaps TRBD1 (6 bases). Germline V gene data show CDR1 as KGHSH and CDR2 as LQKENI. V was shortened by 1 base and J by 2 bases, with 14 bases between the two germline ends. The CDR3 totals 16 residues. The CDR3 DNA reads as TGTGCCAGCTCACCACTTCCCCCCGGGACACAAGAGACCCAGTACTTC. Amino acids: CASSPLPPGTQETQYF.

The gene calls are TRBV15 and TRBJ2-7; no firm D call. CDR1 and CDR2 (germline): LNHNV, YYDKDF (reference sequence). The ends were cut back, 0 bases at V and 5 bases at J, with 8 bases in the middle. The CDR3 is made up of 13 amino acids. This CDR3 is CATSRDLLDEQYF. CDR3 DNA sequence: TGTGCCACCAGCAGAGACCTCCTGGACGAGCAGTACTTC.

The rearrangement links TRBV6-1 to TRBJ2-3, with a possible D match to TRBD1 (6 bases). The CDR3 loop spans 15 amino acids. Trimming stripped 2 bases from V and 6 bases from J, with 15 bases between. CDR1 and CDR2 (germline): MNHNS, SASEGT. The CDR3 reads CASSETQGAVDTQYF. The CDR3 region has the DNA TGTGCCAGCAGTGAAACACAGGGCGCGGTTGATACGCAGTATTTT.

The rearrangement links TRBV5-6 to TRBJ2-1; 10 bases match TRBD2. This CDR3 is 14 amino acids long. Per the germline V gene, CDR1 is SGHDT and CDR2 is YYEEEE. After removal of 3 bases from V and 4 bases from J, the junction contained 1 base not matched to a gene. CDR3 residues: CASSWTSGYNEQFF. The CDR3 region has the DNA TGTGCCAGCAGCTGGACTAGCGGATACAATGAGCAGTTCTTC.

The chain recombines TRBV5-1 with TRBJ2-5; possible D gene TRBD2, 7 bases. Trimming pared 4 bases from V and 5 bases from J, leaving 18 bases between. CDR1 and CDR2 (germline): SGHRS, YFSETQ. The CDR3 is 15 amino acids. The CDR3 DNA reads TGCGCCAGCAGCACGTTCGGGGGGCTTGAGGAGACCCAGTACTTC. Its translation: CASSTFGGLEETQYF.

CDR3 amino acids: CASSPPGRGIPHMDIQYF. The CDR3 region has the DNA TGTGCCAGCTCACCCCCGGGACGAGGGATACCCCATATGGACATTCAGTACTTC. The chain joins TRBV18 to TRBJ2-4; D might be TRBD1 or TRBD2, each matching 5 bases. The length of the CDR3 is 18 residues. Germline V lookup: CDR1 KGHSH, CDR2 LQKENI. V shed 3 bases and J shed 8 bases, with 26 bases lying between them.

The CDR3 sequence: CASTAGRNGSNQPQHF. CDR3 in DNA: TGTGCCAGCACCGCAGGGAGGAACGGAAGCAATCAGCCCCAGCATTTT. This chain joins TRBV21-1 and TRBJ1-5. TRBV21-1 is listed as a pseudogene. The CDR3 runs to 16 residues.

The V and J genes are TRBV19 and TRBJ2-1, with 10 bases that match TRBD1. This CDR3 contains 16 residues. Germline values: CDR1 LNHDA, CDR2 SQIVND (reference sequence). The J segment lost 6 bases and the V segment lost 3 bases, leaving 8 bases of the junction unmatched. The CDR3 nucleotides are TGTGCCAGTAGTATGGTTTGGGACAGGGGCGTCAATGAGCAGTTCTTC. Translation gives CASSMVWDRGVNEQFF.

This chain connects TRBV5-1 to TRBJ1-5; 7 bases are shared with TRBD1. The J segment lost 1 base and the V segment lost 5 bases, leaving 6 bases of the junction unmatched. The length of the CDR3 is 15 residues. Germline lookup yields CDR1 SGHRS and CDR2 YFSETQ. The CDR3 bases are TGCGCCAGCAGTCCCGGACAGGCAAGCAATCAGCCCCAGCATTTT. It specifies CASSPGQASNQPQHF.

The chain employs TRBV19 and TRBJ1-1; TRBD1 might be the D (5 bases). This CDR3 is built from 20 residues. Trimming removed 9 bases from V and 0 bases from J, with 32 bases in between. The germline gives CDR1 LNHDA, CDR2 SQIVND (reference sequence). The CDR3 DNA follows: TGTGCCAGGGGGCTGGGTCTGAGTTTCAGGGCACAAGCTATGAACACTGAAGCTTTCTTT. Amino acid sequence: CARGLGLSFRAQAMNTEAFF.